This T cell receptor beta chain was sequenced during a study of neurological immune-mediated disorders. The study's findings and limits: CDR3 amino acid sequences found in expanded clones were never shared across subjects, suggesting private repertoires in all groups.

The V end was cut by 6 bases, the J end by 0 bases, with 13 bases between. The germline V gene encodes CDR1 MDHEN and CDR2 SYDVKM. This CDR3 contains 15 residues. The starting material, 2 million PBMCs stored at -80 C, gave rise to the unsorted libraries. This clonotype was picked up many times. The target antigen is unknown. Over 160 million TCR-beta sequences from 15-18 subjects came out of each sequencing run. One entry per CDR3 protein results from TCRdb running MiXCR on the 5' RACE reads. The sample gives 55,000 to 85,000 distinct CDR3 sequences, roughly 3% of which show up once; more than 4.5% is in the top ten.

The V gene is TRBV28, the J gene TRBJ2-3; tentative D call: TRBD1 (5 bases). Sequenced: PBMCs. The receptor was derived from a woman in her forties or fifties with multiple sclerosis. CDR3 sequence reads: CASSPPRTSTDTQYF. Here the CDR3 DNA reads TGTGCCAGCAGCCCTCCCCGGACAAGCACAGATACGCAGTATTTT.